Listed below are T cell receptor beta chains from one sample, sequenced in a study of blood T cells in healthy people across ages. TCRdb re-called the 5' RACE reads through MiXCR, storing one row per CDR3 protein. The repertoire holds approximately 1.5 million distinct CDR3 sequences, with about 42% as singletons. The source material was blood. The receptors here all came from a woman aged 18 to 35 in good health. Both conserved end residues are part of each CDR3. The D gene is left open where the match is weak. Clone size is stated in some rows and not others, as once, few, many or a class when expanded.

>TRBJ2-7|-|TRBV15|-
TGTGCCACCAGCAGGCTGCCAAGTAGCTCCTACGAGCAGTACTTC
CATSRLPSSSYEQYF
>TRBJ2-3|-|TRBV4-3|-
TGCGCCAGCAGCCACGGGGCTGGCGCAGATACGCAGTATTTT
CASSHGAGADTQYF
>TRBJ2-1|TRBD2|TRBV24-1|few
TGTGCCACCAGTTCGAGCGGGAGCCCGAGCTCCTACAATGAGCAGTTCTTC
CATSSSGSPSSYNEQFF
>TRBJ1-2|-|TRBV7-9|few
TGTGCCAGCAGTCTCGGGACGGATAGGGGCTACACCTTC
CASSLGTDRGYTF
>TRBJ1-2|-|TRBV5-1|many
TGCGCCAGCAGCCAGGAGACTAACTATGGCTACACCTTC
CASSQETNYGYTF
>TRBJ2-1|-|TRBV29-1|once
TGCAGCGTCAGGAGGGGGCCGAATGAGCAGTTCTTC
CSVRRGPNEQFF
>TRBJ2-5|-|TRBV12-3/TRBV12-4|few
TGTGCCAGCAGTTGGGCGGGCAGCCAAGAGACCCAGTACTTC
CASSWAGSQETQYF
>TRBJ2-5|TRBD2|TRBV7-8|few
TGTGCCAGCAGCTTAAGTCTGGCGGGAGACAACAATGGAGAGACCCAGTACTTC
CASSLSLAGDNNGETQYF
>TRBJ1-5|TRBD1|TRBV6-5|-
TGTGCCAGCAGTTCCTACGGGACAGGGACCCATAGCAATCAGCCCCAGCATTTT
CASSSYGTGTHSNQPQHF
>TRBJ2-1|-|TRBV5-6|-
TGTGCCAGCAGCTGGGGGTCGACGGACAATGAGCAGTTCTTC
CASSWGSTDNEQFF
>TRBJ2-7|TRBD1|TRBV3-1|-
TGTGCCAGCAGCCAAGAGGCAGGGGGCACGGGCGAGCAGTACTTC
CASSQEAGGTGEQYF
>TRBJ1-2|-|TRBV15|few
TGTGCCACCAGTACCGGGAATAACTATGGCTACACCTTC
CATSTGNNYGYTF
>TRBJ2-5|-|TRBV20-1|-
TGCAGTGCTAGTCAGGGGACCCAAGAGACCCAGTACTTC
CSASQGTQETQYF
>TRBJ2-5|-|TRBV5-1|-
TGCGCCAGCAGCGCCAATACAAGGGGTGATGAGACCCAGTACTTC
CASSANTRGDETQYF
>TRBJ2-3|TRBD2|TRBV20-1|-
TGCAGTGCTAGGCGGACTAGCGGATCACAGTATTTT
CSARRTSGSQYF
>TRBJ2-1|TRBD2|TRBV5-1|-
TGCGCCAGCAGCTTGGGAGGACTAGCGGGAGGGCCGGTCAATGAGCAGTTCTTC
CASSLGGLAGGPVNEQFF
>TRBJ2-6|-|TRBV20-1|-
TGCAGTGCTAGGTTTCCTGGGGCCAACGTCCTGACTTTC
CSARFPGANVLTF
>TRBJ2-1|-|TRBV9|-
TGTGCCAGCAGCGAAGGGCCAAGGAATAATGAGCAGTTCTTC
CASSEGPRNNEQFF
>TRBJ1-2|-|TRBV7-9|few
TGTGCCAGCAGCTTAGTGGGTGGTGCTTATGGCTACACCTTC
CASSLVGGAYGYTF
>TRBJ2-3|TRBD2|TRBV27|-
TGTGCCAGCAGTTTATACATCACTAGCGGGAGTTTGGAAGATACGCAGTATTTT
CASSLYITSGSLEDTQYF
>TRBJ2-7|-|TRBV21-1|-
TGTGCCAGCAGTTTTTTGGGCGGGACTTACAATGAGCAGTACTTC
CASSFLGGTYNEQYF
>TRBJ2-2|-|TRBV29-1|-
TGCAGCGTTGCTAAGAACACCGGGGAGCTGTTTTTT
CSVAKNTGELFF
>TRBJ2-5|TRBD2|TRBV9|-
TGTGCCAGCAGCGTTAGCGGGGGCGAAGAGACCCAGTACTTC
CASSVSGGEETQYF
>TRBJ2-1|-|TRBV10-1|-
TGCGCCAGCAGTGCGGGGTACGTTCCTGGGCAGTTCTTC
CASSAGYVPGQFF
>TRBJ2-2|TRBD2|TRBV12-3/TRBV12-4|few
TGTGCCAGCAGTTTCCTAGCGGGGGGGAACACCGGGGAGCTGTTTTTT
CASSFLAGGNTGELFF
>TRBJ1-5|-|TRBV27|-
TGTGCCAGCAGTTTATCCGGGGAAGGTCAGCCCCAGCATTTT
CASSLSGEGQPQHF
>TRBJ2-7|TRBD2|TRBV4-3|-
TGCGCCAACAGCCAAGATCTTAGGGGAGGGTCCTACAATGAGCAGTACTTC
CANSQDLRGGSYNEQYF
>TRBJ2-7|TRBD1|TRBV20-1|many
TGCAGTGCTGTAGGACAGGCCTCCATCCCTTACGAGCAGTACTTC
CSAVGQASIPYEQYF
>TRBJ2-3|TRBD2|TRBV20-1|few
TGCAGTGCCCCCCCAGGCCGCGCTAGCGGGAGGCATACGCAGTATTTT
CSAPPGRASGRHTQYF
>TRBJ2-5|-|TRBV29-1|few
TGCAGCGTTGTAGGTCTGTACCAAGAGACCCAGTACTTC
CSVVGLYQETQYF
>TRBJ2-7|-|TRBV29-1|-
TGCAGCGCTGGTGGGCAACTGGGACAAAGGGAAGACTACGAGCAGTACTTC
CSAGGQLGQREDYEQYF
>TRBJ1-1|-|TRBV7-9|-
TGTGCCAGCAGCCTGTTGATAGGAGCTTTCTTT
CASSLLIGAFF
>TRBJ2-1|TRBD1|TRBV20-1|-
TGCAGTGCTAGCATCTTCGGGACAGGGGACAATGAGCAGTTCTTC
CSASIFGTGDNEQFF
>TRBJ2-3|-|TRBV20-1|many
TGCAGTGCTAGAAGGGATAGCACAGATACGCAGTATTTT
CSARRDSTDTQYF
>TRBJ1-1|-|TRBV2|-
TGTGCCAGCAGTCCCGAACGAAGGAACACTGAAGCTTTCTTT
CASSPERRNTEAFF
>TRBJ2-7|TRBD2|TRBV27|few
TGTGCCAGCAGTCCCCGACTAGCGCCAACTTCCTACGAGCAGTACTTC
CASSPRLAPTSYEQYF
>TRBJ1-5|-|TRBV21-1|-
TGTGCCAGCAGTTTGGGCAGGGACCATCAGCCCCAGCATTTT
CASSLGRDHQPQHF
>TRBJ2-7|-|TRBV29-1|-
TGCAGCGTTCACGCCAGGGGGGGCAACGAGCAGTACTTC
CSVHARGGNEQYF
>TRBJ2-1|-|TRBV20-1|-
TGCAGTGCTAGACTAAAGACTGGGGGAGGATGGTACAATGAGCAGTTCTTC
CSARLKTGGGWYNEQFF
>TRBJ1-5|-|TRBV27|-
TGTGCCAGCAGTACTGCCCAACGGAACAATCAGCCCCAGCATTTT
CASSTAQRNNQPQHF
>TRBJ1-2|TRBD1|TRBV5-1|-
TGCGCCAGCAGCCAGGGACAGGAACAGAACTATGGCTACACCTTC
CASSQGQEQNYGYTF
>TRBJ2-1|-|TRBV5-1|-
TGCGCCAGCAGCTTGGTAGGGCTAGTCCAAACCCACTGGTTCAATGAGCAGTTCTTC
CASSLVGLVQTHWFNEQFF
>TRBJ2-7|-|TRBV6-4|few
TGTGCCAGCAGTGACTCCGGTAAAAGCTCCTACAATGAGCAGTACTTC
CASSDSGKSSYNEQYF
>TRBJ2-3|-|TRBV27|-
TGTGCCAGCAGTCTTAGTTGGCCAGATACGCAGTATTTT
CASSLSWPDTQYF
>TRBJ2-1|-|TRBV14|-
TGTGCCAGCAGCCAAGCTCCTTCACTAAGCTCCTACAATGAGCAGTTCTTC
CASSQAPSLSSYNEQFF
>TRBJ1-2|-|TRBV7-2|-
TGTGCCAGCAGCTTAGACCAAGGGGGGGGCTTTGGCTACACCTTC
CASSLDQGGGFGYTF
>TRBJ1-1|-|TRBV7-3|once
TGTGCCAGCAGCTCTCAGGGGAGGGGTGAAGCTTTCTTT
CASSSQGRGEAFF
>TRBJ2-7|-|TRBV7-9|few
TGTGCCAGCAGCGGACCAGGGTCCTACGAGCAGTACTTC
CASSGPGSYEQYF
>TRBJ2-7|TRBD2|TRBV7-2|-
TGTGCCAGCAGCTTAGCGCTCGGGGGGGTCCAGTACTTC
CASSLALGGVQYF
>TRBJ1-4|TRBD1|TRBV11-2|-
TGTGCCAGCAGCTTAGGGAGAGGGGGCGCAACTAATGAAAAACTGTTTTTT
CASSLGRGGATNEKLFF
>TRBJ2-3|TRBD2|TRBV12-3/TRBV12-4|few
TGTGCCAGCAGTTTGAGTGCTAGCGGGAGGTCCGCGCAGTATTTT
CASSLSASGRSAQYF
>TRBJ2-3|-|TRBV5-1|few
TGCGCCAGCAGTCAATTTGGACTCCTCCCATTTTACACTAGCACAGATACGCAGTATTTT
CASSQFGLLPFYTSTDTQYF
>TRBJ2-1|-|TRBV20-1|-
TGCAGTGTGCCAGGGAAATATAGCTCCTACAATGAGCAGTTCTTC
CSVPGKYSSYNEQFF
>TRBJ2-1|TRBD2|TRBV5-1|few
TGCGCCAGCAGCTTGGAGTTTTCTAGCGGGGAGCAGTTCTTC
CASSLEFSSGEQFF
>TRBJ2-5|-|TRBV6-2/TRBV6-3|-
TGTGCCAGCAGTTTGGCCCACTCGGTTGCGTACTTC
CASSLAHSVAYF
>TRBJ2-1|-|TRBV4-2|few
TGTGCCAGCAGCCAAGATGCCGCAAGCTCCTACAATGAGCAGTTCTTC
CASSQDAASSYNEQFF
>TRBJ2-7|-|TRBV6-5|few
TGTGCCAGCAGTATGGTTGGGGGTTCCTACGAGCAGTACTTC
CASSMVGGSYEQYF
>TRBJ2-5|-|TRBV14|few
TGTGCCAGCAGCCTTAGCGGAACTCTGTCGAGGGAGACCCAGTACTTC
CASSLSGTLSRETQYF
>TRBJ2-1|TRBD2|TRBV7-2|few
TGTGCCAGCAGCTTAGCTCGACTAGCGGGATACAATGAGCAGTTCTTC
CASSLARLAGYNEQFF
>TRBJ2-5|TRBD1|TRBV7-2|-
TGTGCCAGCAGCTGGACAGGGGTAGAGACCCAGTACTTC
CASSWTGVETQYF